These 9 T cell receptor beta chains were sequenced from one sample in a study of shared clonotypes between healthy human individuals (dated by TCRdb to about 2020). The library was obtained by the immunoSEQ multiplex PCR assay. TCRdb took this table from immuneACCESS and kept in-frame rearrangements with V and J called. Such tables lack part of the clones; where checked against another copy, unresolved V genes explain under half of the gap, and the rest is unexplained. The sample table holds 2 million to 3 million clones, of which roughly 93% were seen once. The ten largest clones add up to around 0.4% of the sample. Input material: naive CD4+ T cells from PBMCs. Reading the label with the study, this specimen's cell subset or site is: CD45RA+ positively selected. Receptors originate from a man between 18 and 35 years old in good health. Some clones in this sample may be carry-over from other donors' samples.

V is TRBV27 and J is TRBJ2-2; 9 nucleotides align to TRBD1. Germline CDR1 and CDR2: MNHEY and SMNVEV (reference sequence). This CDR3 is 15 amino acids long. V shed 11 bases, J shed 4 bases, and the junction held 11 bases outside the gene matches. CDR3: CAQSRDRDSTGELFF. The CDR3 DNA is TGTGCCCAGAGCCGGGACAGGGACTCCACCGGGGAGCTGTTTTTT.

V is TRBV7-7 and J is TRBJ2-1; unclear D gene. CDR3 size: 13 residues. CDR1 and CDR2 from the germline V gene are SSHAT and FNYEAQ (reference sequence). Trimming took 6 bases from V and 4 from J, leaving 10 bases between them. Written as DNA, the CDR3 is TGTGCCAGCAGTCCCGGGTTTTACAATGAGCAGTTCTTC. Encoded protein: CASSPGFYNEQFF.

The J gene is TRBJ1-3, the V gene TRBV7-2, with D hard to call. Germline-derived CDR1 and CDR2 are SGHTA and FQGNSA. The CDR3 has 15 residues. Trimming took 7 bases from V and 4 from J, leaving 17 bases between them. CDR3 loop: CASTTPGLYGNTIYF. DNA for the CDR3: TGTGCCAGCACCACCCCGGGCCTCTACGGAAACACCATATATTTT.

This clone was seen once. The chain links TRBV7-9 to TRBJ2-3, with 11 bases lining up with TRBD2. V lost 1 base and J lost 4; bases outside the gene matches: 7. CDR3 length: 17 residues. Per the germline V gene, CDR1 is SEHNR and CDR2 is FQNEAQ (reference sequence). The CDR3: CASSLGSASGRPDTQYF. The CDR3, as DNA: TGTGCCAGCAGCTTAGGGTCGGCTAGCGGGAGGCCAGATACGCAGTATTTT.

The chain recombines TRBV18 with TRBJ1-1, with D possibly matching TRBD1 (5 bases). CDR3 length: 16 amino acids. CDR1 and CDR2 (germline): KGHSH, LQKENI. Trimming stripped 3 bases from V and 2 bases from J, with 16 bases between. The CDR3 nucleotides read TGTGCCAGCTCACCCTACTCCCAGGGACCCAACACTGAAGCTTTCTTT. This translates into CASSPYSQGPNTEAFF.

The chain is built from TRBV28 and TRBJ2-3, with D possibly being TRBD1 (6 bases). The CDR3 length is 15 residues. Trimming left V 5 bases short and J 1 base short, with 13 bases between. Germline lookup yields CDR1 MDHEN and CDR2 SYDVKM. CDR3 sequence (DNA): TGTGCCAGCAGTCCCTGGGCAGGGGGCACAGATACGCAGTATTTT. Translation gives CASSPWAGGTDTQYF.

The V gene is TRBV9, the J gene TRBJ2-1; 9 bases line up with TRBD2. The CDR3 consists of 18 residues. V dropped 0 bases and J dropped 7; count of bases not matched to a gene: 14. CDR1 SGDLS and CDR2 YYNGEE come from the germline V gene. The CDR3 region is CASSVVGIQREVGNEQFF. The CDR3 DNA is TGTGCCAGCAGCGTAGTTGGAATCCAGCGGGAGGTTGGGAATGAGCAGTTCTTC.

The gene calls are TRBV6-1 and TRBJ2-5, with TRBD2 identical over 8 bases. CDR3 length: 15 amino acids. The V gene end was trimmed by 7 bases and the J gene end by 3 bases; junction bases not matched to a gene: 10. Germline V gene sequence: CDR1 MNHNS, CDR2 SASEGT. The CDR3 DNA sequence: TGTGCCAGCAACCCCGGGAGGGCAGGGGAAGAGACCCAGTACTTC. It translates to CASNPGRAGEETQYF.

V usage is TRBV7-3 and J usage is TRBJ1-1; possible D gene TRBD1, 5 bases. The germline V and J ends were trimmed by 5 bases and 4 bases, with 14 bases remaining between them. The CDR3 spans 14 residues. CDR1 is SGHTA, CDR2 FQGTGA, per germline. The CDR3 nucleotides are TGTGCCAGCAGCCCCCAACCCGGGGGCACTGAAGCTTTCTTT. It encodes CASSPQPGGTEAFF.